The next 3 T cell receptor beta chains were all read from a single sample in a study of blood T cell repertoires in COVID-19 (dated by TCRdb to between 2020 and 2021). Libraries came from the immunoSEQ multiplex PCR assay. TCRdb obtained this table from immuneACCESS and retained in-frame rearrangements with V and J assigned. These tables miss some clones; where compared with another copy, unresolved V genes account for less than half of the shortfall, and the remainder is unexplained. This sample has approximately 140,000 clones in its table, and 75% to 90% of those were observed once. The ten largest clones take up around 8% of the sample. Sequencing was done on a sample of peripheral blood. All receptors come from a woman aged 55-69 years with COVID-19, enrolled during active disease.

V and J are TRBV7-2 and TRBJ2-5; 10 bases line up with TRBD1. CDR1 is SGHTA and CDR2 is FQGNSA in the germline V gene. The junction had 8 bases not matched to a gene; V was cut back by 3 bases and J by 4 bases. The CDR3 runs to 16 residues. The CDR3 bases are TGTGCCAGCAGCTTGCAGACAGGGGGCGCGTTAGAGACCCAGTACTTC. Protein product: CASSLQTGGALETQYF.

This chain links TRBV3-1 (or the pseudogene TRBV3-2) with TRBJ2-7, with D tentatively TRBD2 (5 bases). From germline, CDR1 is LGHDT and CDR2 YNNKEL (reference sequence). V lost 0 bases, J lost 0 bases, and 9 bases lay in between. CDR3 length: 15 amino acids. In nucleotides, the CDR3 is TGTGCCAGCAGCCAAGATACGGGGAGCTCCTACGAGCAGTACTTC. It translates to CASSQDTGSSYEQYF.

V and J are TRBV5-6 and TRBJ1-4; a possible D gene is TRBD1 (6 bases). The germline V and J ends were trimmed by 3 bases and 7 bases, with 13 bases remaining between them. Germline lookup yields CDR1 SGHDT and CDR2 YYEEEE. The CDR3 is 14 amino acids. The CDR3 is CASSSTGYGEKLFF. The CDR3, as DNA: TGTGCCAGCAGCTCTACAGGGTATGGTGAAAAACTGTTTTTT. The full variable domain, its missing parts supplied by reference TRBV5-6 and TRBJ1-4, is DAGVTQSPTHLIKTRGQQVTLRCSPKSGHDTVSWYQQALGQGPQFIFQYYEEEERQRGNFPDRFSGHQFPNYSSELNVNALLLGDSALYLCASSSTGYGEKLFFGSGTQLSVL.